The source of this TCR beta chain is a study of blood T cell repertoires in COVID-19. As for the study in general: Acute-phase and convalescent COVID-19 samples originated in the United States, Italy and Spain. Sources were T cells, B-cell-depleted T cells, or PBMCs; the material itself was cDNA or gDNA.

TCRdb's table, derived via immunoSEQ multiplex PCR, lists solely in-frame clones and lacks some. Among roughly 81,000 clones listed, more than 85% were seen once. Sequencing input: peripheral blood. This TCR was recovered from a man in his forties with acute or convalescent COVID-19.

The DNA for the CDR3 is TGTGCCAGCAGCTTGGACAGAGGACAAGCCTATGGCTACACCTTC. This sequence encodes CASSLDRGQAYGYTF. This sequence joins TRBV5-8 and TRBJ1-2; maybe TRBD1 (5 bases). V lost 0 bases and J lost 4, with 13 bases in between. The germline gives CDR1 SGHTS, CDR2 YDEGEE. The CDR3 is made up of 15 amino acids.